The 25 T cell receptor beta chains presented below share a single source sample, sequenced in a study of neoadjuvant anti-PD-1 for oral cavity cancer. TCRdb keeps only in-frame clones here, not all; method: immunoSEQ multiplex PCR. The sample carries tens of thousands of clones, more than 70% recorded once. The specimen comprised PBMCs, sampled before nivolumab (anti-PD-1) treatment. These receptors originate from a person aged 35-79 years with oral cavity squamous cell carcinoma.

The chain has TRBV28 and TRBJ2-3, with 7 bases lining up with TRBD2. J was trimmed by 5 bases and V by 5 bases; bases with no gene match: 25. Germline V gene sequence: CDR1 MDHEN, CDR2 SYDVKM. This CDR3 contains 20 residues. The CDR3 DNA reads TGTGCCAGCAGTAACCCGGGGCGATGGGGGGGTCTCGAGATTGGAGATACGCAGTATTTT. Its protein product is CASSNPGRWGGLEIGDTQYF.

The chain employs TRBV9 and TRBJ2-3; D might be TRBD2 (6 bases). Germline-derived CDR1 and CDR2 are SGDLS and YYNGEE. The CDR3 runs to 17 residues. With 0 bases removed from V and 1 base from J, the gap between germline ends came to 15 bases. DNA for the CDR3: TGTGCCAGCAGCGTAGCTGCGGGGCTAGGCGGCACAGATACGCAGTATTTT. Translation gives CASSVAAGLGGTDTQYF. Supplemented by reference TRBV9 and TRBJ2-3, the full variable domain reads DSGVTQTPKHLITATGQRVTLRCSPRSGDLSVYWYQQSLDQGLQFLIQYYNGEERAKGNILERFSAQQFPDLHSELNLSSLELGDSALYFCASSVAAGLGGTDTQYFGPGTRLTVL.

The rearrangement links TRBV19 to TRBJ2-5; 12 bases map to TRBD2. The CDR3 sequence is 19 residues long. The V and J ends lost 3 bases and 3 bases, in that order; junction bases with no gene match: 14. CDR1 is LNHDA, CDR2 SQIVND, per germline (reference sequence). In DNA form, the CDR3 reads TGTGCCAGTAGTATTATTCTAGCGGGGGGGCCGGGGCTGAAAGAGACCCAGTACTTC. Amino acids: CASSIILAGGPGLKETQYF.

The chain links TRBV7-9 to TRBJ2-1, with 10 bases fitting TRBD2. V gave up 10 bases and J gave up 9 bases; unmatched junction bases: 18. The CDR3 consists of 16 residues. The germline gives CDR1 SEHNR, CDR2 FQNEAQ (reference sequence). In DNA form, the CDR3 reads TGTGCCATCCCAGGATCGCTAGCGGGGGAAGTGGGTGAGCAGTTCTTC. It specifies CAIPGSLAGEVGEQFF.

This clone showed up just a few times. DNA for the CDR3: TGTGCCAGCAGCCAACATACCCAGGGCTACACCTTC. Protein sequence: CASSQHTQGYTF. The rearrangement links TRBV4-2 to TRBJ1-2; no reliable D call. Trimming stripped 2 bases from V and 8 bases from J, with 9 bases between. CDR1 and CDR2 (germline): LGHNA, YNFKEQ. This CDR3 contains 12 residues.

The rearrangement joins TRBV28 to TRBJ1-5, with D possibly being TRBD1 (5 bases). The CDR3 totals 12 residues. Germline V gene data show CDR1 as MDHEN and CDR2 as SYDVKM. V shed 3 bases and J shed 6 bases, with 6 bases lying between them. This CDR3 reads CASSFGGQPQHF. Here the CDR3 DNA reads TGTGCCAGCAGTTTTGGGGGTCAGCCCCAGCATTTT.

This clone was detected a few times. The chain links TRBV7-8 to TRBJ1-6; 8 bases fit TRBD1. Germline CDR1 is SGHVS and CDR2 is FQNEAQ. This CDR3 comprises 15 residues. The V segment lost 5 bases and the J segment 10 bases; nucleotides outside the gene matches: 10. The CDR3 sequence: CASSLRTGWDSPLHF. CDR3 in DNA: TGTGCCAGCAGCCTGCGGACAGGGTGGGACTCACCCCTCCACTTT.

The CDR3 here is CASSLRDEQYF. As DNA, the CDR3 is TGTGCCAGCAGCTTGAGGGACGAGCAGTACTTC. This chain joins TRBV5-4 and TRBJ2-7; D unclear. Germline values: CDR1 SGHNT, CDR2 YYREEE (reference sequence). This CDR3 is 11 amino acids long. V lost 1 base and J 5 bases, leaving 4 bases between the germline ends.

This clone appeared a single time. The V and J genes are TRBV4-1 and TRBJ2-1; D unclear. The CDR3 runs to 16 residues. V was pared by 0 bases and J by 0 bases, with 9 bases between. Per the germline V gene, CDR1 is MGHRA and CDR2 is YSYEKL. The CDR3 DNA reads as TGCGCCAGCAGCCAAGAGCGACCCTTCTCCTACAATGAGCAGTTCTTC. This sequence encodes CASSQERPFSYNEQFF.

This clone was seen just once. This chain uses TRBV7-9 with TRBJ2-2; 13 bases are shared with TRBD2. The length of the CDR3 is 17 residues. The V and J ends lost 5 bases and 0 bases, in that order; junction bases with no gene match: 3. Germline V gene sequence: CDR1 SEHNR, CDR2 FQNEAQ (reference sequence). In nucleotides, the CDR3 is TGTGCCAGCAGCCCCGGGACTAGCGGGGCGAACACCGGGGAGCTGTTTTTT. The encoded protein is CASSPGTSGANTGELFF.

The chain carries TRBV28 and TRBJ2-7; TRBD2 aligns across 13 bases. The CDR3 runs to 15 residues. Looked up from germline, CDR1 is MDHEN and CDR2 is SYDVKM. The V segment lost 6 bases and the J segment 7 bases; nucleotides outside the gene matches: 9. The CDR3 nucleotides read TGTGCCAGCAGCCCTACTAGCGGGAGGGCCAAGGAGCAGTACTTC. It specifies CASSPTSGRAKEQYF.

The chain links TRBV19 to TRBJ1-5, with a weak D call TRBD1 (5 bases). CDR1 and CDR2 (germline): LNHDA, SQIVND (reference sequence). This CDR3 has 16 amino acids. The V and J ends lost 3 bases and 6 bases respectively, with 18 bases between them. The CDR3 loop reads CASSIVHRGAFQPQHF. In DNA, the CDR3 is TGTGCCAGTAGTATTGTCCACCGAGGGGCTTTTCAGCCCCAGCATTTT.

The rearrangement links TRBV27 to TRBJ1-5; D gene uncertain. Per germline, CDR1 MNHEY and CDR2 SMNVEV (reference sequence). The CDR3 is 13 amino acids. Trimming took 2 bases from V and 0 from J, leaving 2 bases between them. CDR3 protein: CASSLTSNQPQHF. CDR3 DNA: TGTGCCAGCAGTTTAACTAGCAATCAGCCCCAGCATTTT.

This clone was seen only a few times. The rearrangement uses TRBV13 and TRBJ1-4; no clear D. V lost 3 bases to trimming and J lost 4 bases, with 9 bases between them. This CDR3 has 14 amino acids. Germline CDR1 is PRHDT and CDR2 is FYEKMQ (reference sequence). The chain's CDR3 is CASSLRQINEKLFF. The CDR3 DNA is TGTGCCAGCAGCTTGCGCCAGATTAATGAAAAACTGTTTTTT.

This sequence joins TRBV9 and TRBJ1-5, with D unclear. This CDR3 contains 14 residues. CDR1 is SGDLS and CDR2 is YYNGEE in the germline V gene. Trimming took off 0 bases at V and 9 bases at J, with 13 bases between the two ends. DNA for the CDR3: TGTGCCAGCAGCGTAGAGGGTGAGAGAACGCCCCAGCATTTT. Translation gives CASSVEGERTPQHF. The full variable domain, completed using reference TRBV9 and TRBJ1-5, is DSGVTQTPKHLITATGQRVTLRCSPRSGDLSVYWYQQSLDQGLQFLIQYYNGEERAKGNILERFSAQQFPDLHSELNLSSLELGDSALYFCASSVEGERTPQHFGDGTRLSIL.

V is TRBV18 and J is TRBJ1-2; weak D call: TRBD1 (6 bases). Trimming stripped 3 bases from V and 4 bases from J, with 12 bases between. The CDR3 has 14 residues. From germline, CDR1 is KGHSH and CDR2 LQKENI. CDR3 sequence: CASSPRQETYGYTF. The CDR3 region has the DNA TGTGCCAGCTCACCGCGACAGGAGACCTATGGCTACACCTTC.

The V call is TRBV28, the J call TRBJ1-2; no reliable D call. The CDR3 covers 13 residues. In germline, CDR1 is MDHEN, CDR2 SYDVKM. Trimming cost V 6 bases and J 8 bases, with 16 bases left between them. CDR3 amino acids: CASRFVRDTGYTF. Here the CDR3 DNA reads TGTGCCAGCAGGTTTGTTCGTGACACCGGCTACACCTTC.

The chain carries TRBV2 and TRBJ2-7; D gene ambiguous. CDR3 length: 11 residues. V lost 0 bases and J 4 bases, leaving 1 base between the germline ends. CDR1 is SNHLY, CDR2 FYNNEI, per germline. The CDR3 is CASSEAYEQYF. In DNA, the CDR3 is TGTGCCAGCAGTGAAGCTTACGAGCAGTACTTC.

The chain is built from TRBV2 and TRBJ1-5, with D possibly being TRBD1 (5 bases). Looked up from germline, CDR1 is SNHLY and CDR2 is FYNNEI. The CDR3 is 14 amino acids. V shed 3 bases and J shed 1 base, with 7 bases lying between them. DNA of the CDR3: TGTGCCAGCAGTGACAGGGACAGCAATCAGCCCCAGCATTTT. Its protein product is CASSDRDSNQPQHF.

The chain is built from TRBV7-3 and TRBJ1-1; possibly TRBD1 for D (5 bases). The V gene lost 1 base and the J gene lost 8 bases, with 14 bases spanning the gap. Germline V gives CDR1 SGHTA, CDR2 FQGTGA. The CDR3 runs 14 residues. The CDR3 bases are TGTGCCAGCAGCTTAAATGGGCAGTGGGGGGAAGCTTTCTTT. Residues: CASSLNGQWGEAFF.

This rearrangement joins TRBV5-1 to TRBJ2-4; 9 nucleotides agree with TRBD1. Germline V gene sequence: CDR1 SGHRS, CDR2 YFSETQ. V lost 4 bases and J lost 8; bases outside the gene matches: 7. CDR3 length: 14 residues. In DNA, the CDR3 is TGCGCCAGCAGCCCTGGACAGGGGCAGTACATTCAGTACTTC. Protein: CASSPGQGQYIQYF.

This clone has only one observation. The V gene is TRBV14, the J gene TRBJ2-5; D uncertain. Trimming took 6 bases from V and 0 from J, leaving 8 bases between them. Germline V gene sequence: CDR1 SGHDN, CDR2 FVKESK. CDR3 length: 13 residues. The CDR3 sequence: CASSMVYQETQYF. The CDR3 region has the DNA TGTGCCAGCAGTATGGTATACCAAGAGACCCAGTACTTC.

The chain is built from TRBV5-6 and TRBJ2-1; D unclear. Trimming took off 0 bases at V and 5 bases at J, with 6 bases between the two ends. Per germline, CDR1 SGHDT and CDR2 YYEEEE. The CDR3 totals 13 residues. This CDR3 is CASSLVGNNEQFF. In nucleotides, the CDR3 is TGTGCCAGCAGCTTGGTTGGCAACAATGAGCAGTTCTTC.

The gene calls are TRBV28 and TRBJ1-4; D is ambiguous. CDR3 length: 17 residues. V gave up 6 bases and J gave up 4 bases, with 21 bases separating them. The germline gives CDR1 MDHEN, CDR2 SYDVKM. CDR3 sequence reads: CASSQTLRVGDNEKLFF. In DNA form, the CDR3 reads TGTGCCAGCAGCCAAACCCTGAGAGTTGGGGATAATGAAAAACTGTTTTTT. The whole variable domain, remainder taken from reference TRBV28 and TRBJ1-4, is DVKVTQSSRYLVKRTGEKVFLECVQDMDHENMFWYRQDPGLGLRLIYFSYDVKMKEKGDIPEGYSVSREKKERFSLILESASTNQTSMYLCASSQTLRVGDNEKLFFGSGTQLSVL.

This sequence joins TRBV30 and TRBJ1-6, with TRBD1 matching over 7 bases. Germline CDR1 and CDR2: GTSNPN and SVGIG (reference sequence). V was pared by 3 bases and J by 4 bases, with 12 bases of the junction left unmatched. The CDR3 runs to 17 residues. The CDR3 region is CAWRRPGQSTYNSPLHF. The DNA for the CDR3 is TGTGCCTGGAGAAGACCGGGACAGTCAACGTATAATTCACCCCTCCACTTT.